This T cell receptor (beta chain) was documented in a study of regulatory T cells in long-lasting Graves disease. Time point here: newly diagnosed GD, antithyroid drugs for less than 3 months. PBMC-extracted RNA yielded the TCR library. The J segment lost 1 base and the V segment lost 0 bases, leaving 8 bases of the junction unmatched. Germline assignment: CDR1 SGHDT and CDR2 YYEEEE. The CDR3 covers 18 residues. TCR beta libraries were built with iRepertoire HTBI primers and Arm-PCR of CDR3 regions. Each CDR3 protein gets one entry after TCRdb re-called the multiplex PCR reads with MiXCR. The sample includes 200,000 to 250,000 distinct CDR3 sequences, about 17% of them seen just once. This clonotype was recorded many times.

The TCR sequence derives from a female donor with Graves disease. The chain links TRBV5-6 to TRBJ2-3; 10 positions agree with TRBD2. This sample comprised peripheral blood mononuclear cells (PBMCs), obtained at new diagnosis, from a patient treated with antithyroid drugs. The CDR3 nucleotides read TGTGCCAGCAGCTTGGGGGGACTAGCGCCAAGTGGCACAGATACGCAGTATTTT. Its translation: CASSLGGLAPSGTDTQYF.